One and the same sample provided the 22 T cell receptor beta chains below, sequenced in a study of OX40 agonist ivuxolimab in advanced cancers. The data were produced by immunoSEQ multiplex PCR, yet TCRdb's version contains in-frame clones alone and is incomplete. The repertoire holds some 70,000 clones, with about 87% as singletons. The starting material was CD4+ or CD8+ T cells sorted from blood, obtained in a trial of the OX40 agonist ivuxolimab. These receptors came from an adult with an advanced solid tumor such as melanoma, head and neck, liver or kidney cancer.

This sequence joins TRBV6-1 and TRBJ1-4, with TRBD1 matching over 7 bases. Per germline, CDR1 MNHNS and CDR2 SASEGT. The CDR3 runs to 13 residues. Trimming removed 5 bases from V and 8 bases from J; junction bases left unmatched: 5. In DNA form, the CDR3 reads TGTGCCAGCAGTAGACAGGGATACGAAAAACTGTTTTTT. Protein: CASSRQGYEKLFF.

This chain joins TRBV4-2 and TRBJ1-1; D gene unclear. The V gene lost 4 bases and the J gene lost 1 base, with 10 bases spanning the gap. Germline CDR1 is LGHNA and CDR2 is YNFKEQ. There are 14 residues in the CDR3. In nucleotides, the CDR3 is TGTGCCAGCAGCCCCCTCTTGGGGAACACTGAAGCTTTCTTT. This codes for CASSPLLGNTEAFF.

The V and J genes are TRBV27 and TRBJ2-1, with 8 nucleotides matching TRBD2. This CDR3 comprises 17 residues. Unmatched junction bases numbered 13, after V lost 8 bases and J lost 1 base. Per the germline V gene, CDR1 is MNHEY and CDR2 is SMNVEV (reference sequence). The CDR3 region is CASQGGTSLGSYNEQFF. CDR3 in DNA: TGTGCCAGCCAGGGAGGGACTAGTTTGGGTTCCTACAATGAGCAGTTCTTC.

This clone was seen more than once but under ten times. This sequence joins TRBV7-2 and TRBJ2-2; the match to TRBD2 covers 7 bases. Per the germline V gene, CDR1 is SGHTA and CDR2 is FQGNSA. Unmatched junction bases numbered 13, after V lost 7 bases and J lost 5 bases. There are 16 residues in the CDR3. The CDR3 loop reads CASTSFSGAGTGELFF. The DNA of the CDR3 is TGTGCCAGCACCTCCTTCAGCGGGGCAGGAACCGGGGAGCTGTTTTTT.

The chain uses TRBV6-1 and TRBJ1-2; 7 bases map to TRBD1. The V gene end was trimmed by 7 bases and the J gene end by 7 bases; junction bases not matched to a gene: 3. Germline assignment: CDR1 MNHNS and CDR2 SASEGT. The CDR3 sequence is 11 residues long. The chain's CDR3 is CASKRQGGYTF. The DNA of the CDR3 is TGTGCCAGCAAACGACAGGGTGGCTACACCTTC.

The chain combines TRBV5-4 with TRBJ2-7, with D perhaps TRBD1 or TRBD2 (6 bases each). Trimming left V 4 bases short and J 4 bases short, with 18 bases between. This CDR3 spans 15 amino acids. Germline V gene data show CDR1 as SGHNT and CDR2 as YYREEE (reference sequence). CDR3 residues: CASSDARGGGYEQYF. In nucleotides, the CDR3 is TGTGCCAGCAGCGATGCCAGGGGAGGCGGGTACGAGCAGTACTTC.

This clone occurred a few times. V gene TRBV5-6 combines with J gene TRBJ2-5, with a possible D match to TRBD1 (6 bases). The V gene lost 4 bases and the J gene lost 7 bases, with 20 bases spanning the gap. This CDR3 spans 15 amino acids. The germline CDR1 and CDR2 sequences are SGHDT and YYEEEE. In DNA, the CDR3 is TGTGCCAGCAGCCCCGGACAGACCCTTAAGGGGACCCAGTACTTC. Its translation is CASSPGQTLKGTQYF. Full variable domain (outside the CDR3, taken from reference TRBV5-6 and TRBJ2-5): DAGVTQSPTHLIKTRGQQVTLRCSPKSGHDTVSWYQQALGQGPQFIFQYYEEEERQRGNFPDRFSGHQFPNYSSELNVNALLLGDSALYLCASSPGQTLKGTQYFGPGTRLLVL.

This sequence joins TRBV11-1 and TRBJ2-1; 10 bases fit TRBD2. CDR1 SGHAT and CDR2 FQDESV come from the germline V gene (reference sequence). The CDR3 is 16 amino acids. The V and J ends lost 4 bases and 9 bases, in that order; junction bases with no gene match: 12. CDR3 in DNA: TGTGCCAGCAGCTCAGGGAGAGCGGGGGGGCGAAGTGAGCAGTTCTTC. It is translated as CASSSGRAGGRSEQFF.

This chain connects TRBV18 to TRBJ2-3, with D possibly matching TRBD2 (6 bases). Trimming removed 3 bases at V and 1 base at J, with 14 bases between. Germline values: CDR1 KGHSH, CDR2 LQKENI. The CDR3 runs to 16 residues. CDR3 DNA: TGTGCCAGCTCACCCCGCCAGGTAGCGGGCACAGATACGCAGTATTTT. Translating it yields CASSPRQVAGTDTQYF.

The chain carries TRBV7-6 and TRBJ2-3; 9 bases agree with TRBD1. This CDR3 contains 16 residues. Trimming cost V 4 bases and J 1 base; bases outside gene matches: 6. The V gene's germline CDR1 is SGHVS and CDR2 FNYEAQ. The CDR3 loop is CASSSYRGQGTDTQYF. CDR3 sequence (DNA): TGTGCCAGCAGCTCCTACAGGGGGCAGGGCACAGATACGCAGTATTTT.

CDR3 protein: CASIPPQGGTDTQYF. The CDR3 region has the DNA TGTGCCAGCATCCCACCCCAGGGTGGAACAGATACGCAGTATTTT. This chain links TRBV28 with TRBJ2-3, with a weak D call TRBD1 (5 bases). The CDR3 sequence is 15 residues long. CDR1 and CDR2 (germline): MDHEN, SYDVKM. V shed 7 bases and J shed 3 bases, with 17 bases lying between them. Combining the CDR3 with reference TRBV28 and TRBJ2-3 gives the whole variable domain DVKVTQSSRYLVKRTGEKVFLECVQDMDHENMFWYRQDPGLGLRLIYFSYDVKMKEKGDIPEGYSVSREKKERFSLILESASTNQTSMYLCASIPPQGGTDTQYFGPGTRLTVL.

V gene TRBV4-3 combines with J gene TRBJ2-5; D ambiguous. The CDR3 loop spans 13 amino acids. In germline, CDR1 is LGHNA, CDR2 YSLEER. The V gene lost 5 bases and the J gene lost 5 bases, with 12 bases spanning the gap. The CDR3 sequence is CASSWASGETQYF. The CDR3 DNA reads as TGCGCCAGCAGCTGGGCCTCCGGGGAGACCCAGTACTTC.

This chain uses TRBV19 with TRBJ2-7, with 7 nucleotides matching TRBD1. Losses at the gene ends were 5 bases for V and 4 bases for J; bases not matched to a gene: 8. This CDR3 is 14 amino acids long. CDR1 is LNHDA, CDR2 SQIVND, per germline (reference sequence). The CDR3 DNA reads TGTGCCAGTAGTCCCTTGGGACAGACTTACGAGCAGTACTTC. The encoded protein is CASSPLGQTYEQYF.

This clone was detected only a few times. CDR3 sequence: CASQDRLNTEAFF. Here the CDR3 DNA reads TGTGCCAGCCAAGACAGGCTGAACACTGAAGCTTTCTTT. The chain combines TRBV19 with TRBJ1-1; perhaps TRBD1 as D (6 bases). Trimming removed 9 bases at V and 0 bases at J, with 11 bases between. The CDR3 has 13 amino acids. CDR1 and CDR2 from the germline V gene are LNHDA and SQIVND (reference sequence).

In its sample, this clone was seen a few times. This chain uses TRBV7-2 with TRBJ1-2, with TRBD1 as a possible D gene (5 bases). The CDR3 runs 13 residues. The germline V and J ends were trimmed by 5 bases and 5 bases, with 12 bases remaining between them. Germline assignment: CDR1 SGHTA and CDR2 FQGNSA. The DNA for the CDR3 is TGTGCCAGCAGCGCGGGGCAGGGATATGGCTACACCTTC. This translates into CASSAGQGYGYTF.

The V gene is TRBV7-9, the J gene TRBJ2-6, with D unresolved. The length of the CDR3 is 11 residues. Trimming took off 7 bases at V and 4 bases at J, with 2 bases between the two ends. CDR1 SEHNR and CDR2 FQNEAQ come from the germline V gene (reference sequence). DNA for the CDR3: TGTGCCAGCACCGGGGCCAACGTCCTGACTTTC. It codes for CASTGANVLTF.

In DNA form, the CDR3 reads TGTGCCAGCATCGGACGTAGTTCCTACGAGCAGTACTTC. It yields the protein CASIGRSSYEQYF. This chain links TRBV6-1 with TRBJ2-7; D ambiguous. The CDR3 loop spans 13 amino acids. The ends were cut back, 7 bases at V and 1 base at J, with 11 bases in the middle. Germline values: CDR1 MNHNS, CDR2 SASEGT.

V is TRBV7-9 and J is TRBJ1-5; D perhaps matches TRBD1 (6 bases). CDR3 length equals 17 residues. Germline-derived CDR1 and CDR2 are SEHNR and FQNEAQ (reference sequence). Deletions cut 2 bases from V and 0 bases from J, with 14 bases between. CDR3 nucleotides: TGTGCCAGCAGCTTACCCGGGACACTTTATAGCAATCAGCCCCAGCATTTT. It codes for CASSLPGTLYSNQPQHF.

The CDR3 DNA reads as TGCGCCAGCGGTAGACAGGTCGCCCAAGAGCAGTACTTC. This gives the protein CASGRQVAQEQYF. The chain carries TRBV4-3 and TRBJ2-7; possible D gene TRBD1, 6 bases. CDR1 and CDR2 (germline): LGHNA, YSLEER. V was clipped by 8 bases and J by 7 bases, with 18 bases between them. CDR3 length: 13 amino acids.

This chain joins TRBV7-9 and TRBJ2-4, with D perhaps TRBD2 (5 bases). Trimming cost V 5 bases and J 15 bases, with 17 bases left between them. Germline V gives CDR1 SEHNR, CDR2 FQNEAQ (reference sequence). CDR3 size: 12 residues. Here the CDR3 reads CASSREGRRWYF. The DNA of the CDR3 is TGTGCCAGCAGCCGAGAGGGCCGACGTTGGTACTTC.

The V gene is TRBV19, the J gene TRBJ2-7, with D perhaps TRBD2 (7 bases). This CDR3 has 14 residues. Deletions cut 4 bases from V and 3 bases from J, with 13 bases between. Per the germline V gene, CDR1 is LNHDA and CDR2 is SQIVND (reference sequence). CDR3 protein: CASSKEGGLYEQYF. CDR3 DNA sequence: TGTGCCAGTAGTAAGGAGGGGGGGCTCTACGAGCAGTACTTC.

The rearrangement links TRBV19 to TRBJ2-5; the D is unclear. The V gene lost 6 bases and the J gene lost 1 base, with 6 bases spanning the gap. The germline V gene has CDR1 LNHDA and CDR2 SQIVND (reference sequence). The CDR3 contains 12 residues. The chain's CDR3 is CASSASQETQYF. DNA of the CDR3: TGTGCCAGTAGCGCATCCCAAGAGACCCAGTACTTC. The full variable domain, its missing parts supplied by reference TRBV19 and TRBJ2-5, is DGGITQSPKYLFRKEGQNVTLSCEQNLNHDAMYWYRQDPGQGLRLIYYSQIVNDFQKGDIAEGYSVSREKKESFPLTVTSAQKNPTAFYLCASSASQETQYFGPGTRLLVL.